Listed below are T cell receptor beta chains from one sample, sequenced in a study of cutaneous CD30+ T cell lymphoproliferative disorder and hepatitis E. The protocol was immunoSEQ multiplex PCR, while the TCRdb copy is restricted to in-frame clones and leaves out a portion. The sample lists 7,000 to 9,500 clones; just under 75% were seen once. Material for sequencing was blood. The receptor source for this set is a human donor with a cutaneous T cell lymphoproliferative disorder associated with hepatitis E virus. Each CDR3 is given with its conserved first and last residue. The D gene is left open where the match is weak. Clone size, where shown, is once, few, many, or a class for clones that have expanded.

J gene: TRBJ1-1; D gene: .; clone size: .; V gene: TRBV18; CDR3 protein: CASSPPERAGTEAFF; CDR3 DNA: TGTGCCAGCTCACCACCGGAGAGGGCTGGCACTGAAGCTTTCTTT
J gene: TRBJ1-5; D gene: TRBD1; clone size: once; V gene: TRBV18; CDR3 protein: CASSPDRGVVNQPQHF; CDR3 DNA: TGTGCCAGCTCACCGGACAGGGGGGTTGTCAATCAGCCCCAGCATTTT
J gene: TRBJ2-3; D gene: .; clone size: .; V gene: TRBV7-9; CDR3 protein: CASSPLRFGTDTQYF; CDR3 DNA: TGTGCCAGCAGCCCCCTCCGTTTTGGCACAGATACGCAGTATTTT
J gene: TRBJ2-7; D gene: .; clone size: .; V gene: TRBV7-2; CDR3 protein: CASSVGGTAYEQYF; CDR3 DNA: TGTGCCAGCAGCGTAGGGGGGACAGCCTACGAGCAGTACTTC
J gene: TRBJ1-3; D gene: TRBD1; clone size: .; V gene: TRBV11-2; CDR3 protein: CASSHVADRVRNTIYF; CDR3 DNA: TGTGCCAGCAGCCACGTAGCGGACAGGGTTCGGAACACCATATATTTT
J gene: TRBJ1-2; D gene: TRBD1; clone size: .; V gene: TRBV18; CDR3 protein: CASSPGFGQDKSGSYGYTF; CDR3 DNA: TGTGCCAGCTCACCAGGGTTCGGACAGGATAAATCTGGTTCATATGGCTACACCTTC
J gene: TRBJ1-1; D gene: .; clone size: once; V gene: TRBV5-6; CDR3 protein: CASRLQRMNTEAFF; CDR3 DNA: TGTGCCAGCAGATTACAGCGTATGAACACTGAAGCTTTCTTT
J gene: TRBJ2-7; D gene: TRBD1; clone size: once; V gene: TRBV7-8; CDR3 protein: CASSLDVGQVSYEQYF; CDR3 DNA: TGTGCCAGCAGCTTAGATGTGGGACAGGTCTCCTACGAGCAGTACTTC
J gene: TRBJ2-7; D gene: TRBD1; clone size: .; V gene: TRBV11-2; CDR3 protein: CASKKDRGASYEQYF; CDR3 DNA: TGTGCCAGCAAAAAGGACAGGGGGGCGTCCTACGAGCAGTACTTC
J gene: TRBJ2-1; D gene: .; clone size: .; V gene: TRBV10-2; CDR3 protein: CASHEADYSYNEQFF; CDR3 DNA: TGCGCCAGCCACGAAGCGGACTACTCCTACAATGAGCAGTTCTTC
J gene: TRBJ2-1; D gene: TRBD2; clone size: .; V gene: TRBV5-1; CDR3 protein: CASSLVASGVSEQFF; CDR3 DNA: TGCGCCAGCAGCTTGGTGGCTAGCGGGGTAAGTGAGCAGTTCTTC
J gene: TRBJ2-2; D gene: TRBD1; clone size: few; V gene: TRBV4-1; CDR3 protein: CASSSRQGANTGELFF; CDR3 DNA: TGCGCCAGCAGCTCCCGACAGGGCGCGAACACCGGGGAGCTGTTTTTT
J gene: TRBJ2-3; D gene: .; clone size: .; V gene: TRBV5-1; CDR3 protein: CASSLVSGFTDTQYF; CDR3 DNA: TGCGCCAGCAGCTTGGTGTCAGGGTTCACAGATACGCAGTATTTT
J gene: TRBJ2-1; D gene: TRBD2; clone size: .; V gene: TRBV9; CDR3 protein: CASSVLAGGYNEQFF; CDR3 DNA: TGTGCCAGCAGCGTCCTAGCGGGGGGGTACAATGAGCAGTTCTTC
J gene: TRBJ2-3; D gene: TRBD1; clone size: .; V gene: TRBV5-1; CDR3 protein: CASSVTGGIADTQYF; CDR3 DNA: TGCGCCAGCAGCGTCACAGGGGGTATCGCAGATACGCAGTATTTT
J gene: TRBJ1-1; D gene: .; clone size: .; V gene: TRBV5-1; CDR3 protein: CASRYQQNTEAFF; CDR3 DNA: TGCGCCAGCAGATATCAACAGAACACTGAAGCTTTCTTT
J gene: TRBJ1-3; D gene: .; clone size: .; V gene: TRBV2; CDR3 protein: CASSEGRAGNTIYF; CDR3 DNA: TGTGCCAGCAGTGAAGGCAGGGCCGGAAACACCATATATTTT
J gene: TRBJ2-7; D gene: .; clone size: .; V gene: TRBV19; CDR3 protein: CASSIDYEQYF; CDR3 DNA: TGTGCCAGTAGTATAGACTACGAGCAGTACTTC
J gene: TRBJ1-1; D gene: .; clone size: .; V gene: TRBV6-5; CDR3 protein: CASTSPETEAFF; CDR3 DNA: TGTGCCAGCACGTCCCCTGAGACTGAAGCTTTCTTT
J gene: TRBJ2-3; D gene: .; clone size: .; V gene: TRBV20-1; CDR3 protein: CSAPGLDTQYF; CDR3 DNA: TGCAGTGCTCCAGGGTTAGATACGCAGTATTTT
J gene: TRBJ1-5; D gene: TRBD1; clone size: .; V gene: TRBV30; CDR3 protein: CAWRPTGGRDQPQHF; CDR3 DNA: TGTGCCTGGAGGCCTACAGGGGGGCGAGATCAGCCCCAGCATTTT
J gene: TRBJ1-6; D gene: .; clone size: .; V gene: TRBV18; CDR3 protein: CASSPEEVPNSPLHF; CDR3 DNA: TGTGCCAGCTCACCGGAGGAAGTACCGAATTCACCCCTCCACTTT
J gene: TRBJ1-1; D gene: .; clone size: .; V gene: TRBV7-8; CDR3 protein: CASSLRALNTEAFF; CDR3 DNA: TGTGCCAGCAGCTTACGGGCGCTGAACACTGAAGCTTTCTTT
J gene: TRBJ1-2; D gene: .; clone size: .; V gene: TRBV30; CDR3 protein: CAWRLGAGNYGYTF; CDR3 DNA: TGTGCCTGGAGGTTGGGGGCAGGGAACTATGGCTACACCTTC
J gene: TRBJ2-1; D gene: TRBD2; clone size: .; V gene: TRBV4-1; CDR3 protein: CASSGLAGTYNEQFF; CDR3 DNA: TGCGCCAGCAGCGGACTAGCGGGGACCTACAATGAGCAGTTCTTC
J gene: TRBJ2-3; D gene: .; clone size: .; V gene: TRBV16; CDR3 protein: CASSPRVGDTDTQYF; CDR3 DNA: TGTGCCAGCAGCCCGAGGGTAGGGGACACAGATACGCAGTATTTT
J gene: TRBJ2-3; D gene: .; clone size: once; V gene: TRBV4-2; CDR3 protein: CASSPDQLPDTQYF; CDR3 DNA: TGTGCCAGCAGCCCGGACCAACTGCCAGATACGCAGTATTTT
J gene: TRBJ1-2; D gene: .; clone size: .; V gene: TRBV6-1; CDR3 protein: CASSEALQTPGGLSYGYTF; CDR3 DNA: TGTGCCAGCAGTGAAGCGCTTCAAACTCCGGGCGGGCTAAGCTATGGCTACACCTTC
J gene: TRBJ2-7; D gene: TRBD1; clone size: .; V gene: TRBV9; CDR3 protein: CASSATGTGHYEQYF; CDR3 DNA: TGTGCCAGCAGCGCCACCGGGACAGGGCACTACGAGCAGTACTTC
J gene: TRBJ2-2; D gene: .; clone size: .; V gene: TRBV5-1; CDR3 protein: CASSQGDYTGELFF; CDR3 DNA: TGCGCCAGCAGCCAGGGCGACTACACCGGGGAGCTGTTTTTT
J gene: TRBJ2-7; D gene: TRBD1; clone size: .; V gene: TRBV4-1; CDR3 protein: CASSQDRQGPYEQYF; CDR3 DNA: TGCGCCAGCAGCCAAGACCGACAGGGACCCTACGAGCAGTACTTC